This T cell receptor (beta chain) came from a study of T cell clonotyping in hematopoietic cell transplantation. This clone has only a few counts. The length of the CDR3 is 15 residues. The germline V and J ends were trimmed by 0 bases and 2 bases, with 11 bases remaining between them. The germline V gene has CDR1 GTSNPN and CDR2 SVGIG (reference sequence). Time point: recipient sample about 28 days before transplant, after cytoreduction. Only in-frame clones appear in the TCRdb table, and some are missing; sequencing was by immunoSEQ multiplex PCR. The sample lists 25,000 to 30,000 clones, 82% occurring once.

This TCR was recovered from a man aged 35 to 55 with acute myeloid leukemia. Some clones in this sample may be carry-over from other donors' samples. This chain connects TRBV30 to TRBJ1-5, with D unresolved. This specimen was peripheral blood mononuclear cells, taken before stem cell transplant. The CDR3 protein is CAWSVYGFGNQPQHF. The CDR3 nucleotides read TGTGCCTGGAGTGTATACGGGTTCGGCAATCAGCCCCAGCATTTT.